This T cell receptor (beta chain) was sequenced during a study of beta chain features in type 1 diabetes. Regarding the study as a whole: People with Type 1 diabetes carried modestly yet significantly shorter TCRB CDR3s in all four CD4+ subsets.

In its sample, this clone was seen many times. As yet, its antigen is unknown. Isolated RNA was reverse transcribed in full, so expressed TCRB transcripts were sequenced. Repertoires were generated with immunoSEQ multiplex PCR, while TCRdb's copy carries only in-frame clones and drops some. The data contain 120,000 to 150,000 clones, more than 10% of them singletons. Sorting gave populations that all exceeded 98% purity. J lost 3 bases, V lost 0 bases, and 1 base had no gene match. Germline assignment: CDR1 LNHNV and CDR2 YYDKDF (reference sequence). This CDR3 is 16 amino acids long. This receptor was taken from a man between 18 and 29 years old with type 1 diabetes. The chain is built from TRBV15 and TRBJ2-1, with TRBD2 matching over 11 bases. Sequencing was carried out using central memory CD4+ T cells from blood. The CDR3 loop reads CATSRDGTSGYNEQFF. The CDR3 nucleotides read TGTGCCACCAGCAGAGATGGGACTAGCGGCTACAATGAGCAGTTCTTC.